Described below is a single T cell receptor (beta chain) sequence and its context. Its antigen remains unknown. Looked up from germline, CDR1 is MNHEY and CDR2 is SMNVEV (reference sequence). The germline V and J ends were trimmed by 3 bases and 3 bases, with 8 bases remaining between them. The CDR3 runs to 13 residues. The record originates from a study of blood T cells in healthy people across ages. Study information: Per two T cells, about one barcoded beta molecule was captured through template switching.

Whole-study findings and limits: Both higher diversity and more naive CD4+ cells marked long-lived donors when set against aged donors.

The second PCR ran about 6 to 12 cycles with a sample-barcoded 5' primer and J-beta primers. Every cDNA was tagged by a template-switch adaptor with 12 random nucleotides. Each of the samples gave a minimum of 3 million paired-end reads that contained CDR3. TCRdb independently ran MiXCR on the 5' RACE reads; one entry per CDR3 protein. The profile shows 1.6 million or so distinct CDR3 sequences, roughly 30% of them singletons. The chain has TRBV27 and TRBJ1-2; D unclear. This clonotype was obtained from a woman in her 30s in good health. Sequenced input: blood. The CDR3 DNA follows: TGTGCCAGCAGTTTTTCAGCAGACTATGGCTACACCTTC. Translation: CASSFSADYGYTF.